The entry below gives a single T cell receptor beta chain sequence along with its context. A much larger clone differs by one base, so this may be a read error. In this CDR3 the conserved last residue, phenylalanine or tryptophan, is missing, so a read error is likely. The CDR3 consists of 15 residues. V was shortened by 10 bases and J by 0 bases, with 13 bases between the two germline ends. Germline CDR1 reads MNHNS; CDR2 reads SASEGT. The data stem from a study of tumor and adjacent non-tumor tissue in lung cancer. This sample's RNA came from whole unsorted tissue. Three rounds of nested PCR, following a modified ARM-PCR protocol, produced the TCRbeta library. TCRdb re-analysed the multiplex PCR reads in MiXCR, keeping a single row per CDR3 protein. The sample lists around 99,000 distinct CDR3 sequences; roughly 80% were seen once.

The sequencing input was lung tumor tissue. This TCR derives from a woman aged 60 to 75 with non-small cell lung cancer. V and J are TRBV6-1 and TRBJ2-6; TRBD2 might be the D (5 bases). CDR3 sequence: CATYRGNSGANVLTS. Written as DNA, the CDR3 is TGTGCCACCTACCGGGGAAACTCTGGGGCCAACGTCCTGACTTCC.